This paragraph reports one TCR beta chain. By sample share, this clonotype is medium-sized (0.01 to 0.1%). The antigen it recognizes is unknown. Per-base quality was not reported, and no clone a single base away is much larger than it. For the TCR repertoire analysis, genomic DNA was extracted either from whole blood samples or from PBMCs. Samples were taken from three DOCK8-revertant patients, and some of those patients were sampled at multiple time points. The germline V gene (reference sequence) sets CDR1 to LNHNV and CDR2 to YYDKDF. Inclusive of the bounding cysteine and phenylalanine, the CDR3 is 13 residues long. Just CDR3 DNA is preserved here, 39 bases in frame from base 1. V has 3 bases trimmed and J has 5 bases trimmed; junction bases matching no gene number 3. This specimen comes from a study of somatic reversion in DOCK8 deficiency (TCRdb year 2020). The study in broad terms: T cell receptor beta repertoires were compared among DOCK8-deficient patients, DOCK8-revertant patients and healthy volunteers. The ways in which somatic reversion of pathogenic DOCK8 variants alters lymphocyte differentiation and function in DOCK8 deficiency were investigated. DOCK8-deficient patients in the study had been reported previously. What the research found in general, with its limitations: The methods did not state, for each individual sample, whether the source material was whole blood or PBMCs.

Libraries were made using multiplex PCR. One-step amplicon PCR with EuroClonality-NGS primers was used to generate TRB libraries from approximately 98 ng genomic DNA. Sequencing of TRB amplicons was performed on Illumina MiSeq instruments using 2 x 250 bp version 2 chemistry. The study's processing was this. IMGT/HighV-QUEST was used for primary TRB sequence analysis and V(D)J annotation. Repertoire diversity and composition were evaluated with VDJtools after removing nonfunctional clones and downsampling for comparisons between samples. TCRdb reprocessing: public reads trimmed at Q25 with fastp, clones called with MiXCR, in-frame beta chains kept. Each record represents a unique CDR3 protein, reported with the most common genes and DNA among its rows. These V and J calls rely on TCRdb rather than the paper's analysis. In this sample the table shows more than 1,000 distinct CDR3 sequences, around 27% of which occur a single time. Jointly, the top ten make up 65% to 90% of the sample.

Sequencing was done on a sample of peripheral blood. This specimen's cell subset or site label, per the study, means: DOCK8-deficient patient with somatic reversion. The rearranged segments are TRBV15 and TRBJ1-1, with TRBD1 identical over 7 junction bases. This clonotype was obtained from a human donor with DOCK8 deficiency. The CDR3 has the sequence CATSSRGGTEAFF. Here is the DNA: TGTGCCACCAGCAGCAGGGGGGGTACTGAAGCTTTCTTT.